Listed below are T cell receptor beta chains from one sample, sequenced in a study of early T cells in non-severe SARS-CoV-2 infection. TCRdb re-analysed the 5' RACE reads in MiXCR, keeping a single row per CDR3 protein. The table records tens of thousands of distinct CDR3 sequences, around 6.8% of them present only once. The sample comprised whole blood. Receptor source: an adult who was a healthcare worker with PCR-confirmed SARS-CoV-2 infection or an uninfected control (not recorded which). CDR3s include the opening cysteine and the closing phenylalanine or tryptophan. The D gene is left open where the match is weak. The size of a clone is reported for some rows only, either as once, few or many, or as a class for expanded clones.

CDR3 DNA: TGCGCCTCCCGGGGCGCGTTCAATGAGCAGTTCTTC; CDR3 protein: CASRGAFNEQFF; V gene: TRBV5-1; D gene: NA; J gene: TRBJ2-1; clone size: many
CDR3 DNA: TGCGCCAGCAGCCAAGTCCGGGTAAATGAGCAGTTCTTC; CDR3 protein: CASSQVRVNEQFF; V gene: TRBV4-1; D gene: NA; J gene: TRBJ2-1; clone size: few
CDR3 DNA: TGCAGCGCCAAGGGTCCGGGACTAGCGGGAGCCGGGGAGCTGTTTTTT; CDR3 protein: CSAKGPGLAGAGELFF; V gene: TRBV29-1; D gene: TRBD2; J gene: TRBJ2-2; clone size: many
CDR3 DNA: TGCGCCAGCACAGTCGCAGGTTATCCCACTGAAGCTTTCTTT; CDR3 protein: CASTVAGYPTEAFF; V gene: TRBV5-1; D gene: NA; J gene: TRBJ1-1; clone size: many
CDR3 DNA: TGTGCCAGCAGCTACTCGGGACTACCTACCTACGAGCAGTACTTC; CDR3 protein: CASSYSGLPTYEQYF; V gene: TRBV5-8; D gene: TRBD2; J gene: TRBJ2-7; clone size: many
CDR3 DNA: TGCAGTGCTACGCGGGACTCCGGCCTCTACAATGAGCAGTTCTTC; CDR3 protein: CSATRDSGLYNEQFF; V gene: TRBV20-1; D gene: NA; J gene: TRBJ2-1; clone size: NA
CDR3 DNA: TGTGCCAGCAGCGTAGCAGTTTCAAGTGTCTACGAGCAGTACTTC; CDR3 protein: CASSVAVSSVYEQYF; V gene: TRBV9; D gene: NA; J gene: TRBJ2-7; clone size: NA
CDR3 DNA: TGCAGTGCCCTAGGACAGGGTAACGAAAAACTGTTTTTT; CDR3 protein: CSALGQGNEKLFF; V gene: TRBV20-1; D gene: TRBD1; J gene: TRBJ1-4; clone size: many
CDR3 DNA: TGTGCCAGCAGCTCAGGGGGCCGGACTGAAGCTTTCTTT; CDR3 protein: CASSSGGRTEAFF; V gene: TRBV3-1; D gene: TRBD1; J gene: TRBJ1-1; clone size: few
CDR3 DNA: TGTGCCAGCAGTGAAGCGGCCCTGGACTGGGTCGTTGGAAACACCATATATTTT; CDR3 protein: CASSEAALDWVVGNTIYF; V gene: TRBV2; D gene: NA; J gene: TRBJ1-3; clone size: NA
CDR3 DNA: TGTGCCAGCAGCTTGCTCGGTTACAATGAGCAGTTCTTC; CDR3 protein: CASSLLGYNEQFF; V gene: TRBV5-6; D gene: NA; J gene: TRBJ2-1; clone size: many
CDR3 DNA: TGTGCCAGCAGTTACCCGGGGTTTTTTGGACGGGCGCAGATAGAAGCGTTGGCTTTCTTT; CDR3 protein: CASSYPGFFGRAQIEALAFF; V gene: TRBV6-2/TRBV6-3; D gene: NA; J gene: TRBJ1-1; clone size: NA
CDR3 DNA: TGTGCCAGCAGCACCGGGACTAGCGGGGGGGCAAAGACCCAGTACTTC; CDR3 protein: CASSTGTSGGAKTQYF; V gene: TRBV4-2; D gene: TRBD2; J gene: TRBJ2-5; clone size: NA
CDR3 DNA: TGTGCCAGCAGCCTTTCCCTCTCGACAGGGCTTACATTTGATACGCAGTATTTT; CDR3 protein: CASSLSLSTGLTFDTQYF; V gene: TRBV12-3/TRBV12-4; D gene: TRBD1; J gene: TRBJ2-3; clone size: many
CDR3 DNA: TGCGCCAGCAGCCCTTTGGGGACAGAATCCTACGAGCAGTACTTC; CDR3 protein: CASSPLGTESYEQYF; V gene: TRBV10-1; D gene: TRBD1; J gene: TRBJ2-7; clone size: few
CDR3 DNA: TGTGCCTGGAGTCTAGGATATCAGCCCCAGCATTTT; CDR3 protein: CAWSLGYQPQHF; V gene: TRBV30; D gene: NA; J gene: TRBJ1-5; clone size: many
CDR3 DNA: TGTGCCAGCAGCGCATTCGTGTCCTACGAGCAGTACTTC; CDR3 protein: CASSAFVSYEQYF; V gene: TRBV5-6; D gene: NA; J gene: TRBJ2-7; clone size: many
CDR3 DNA: TGCGCCAGCACCGGAGGTAAAGAAACATTTAACTATGGCTACACCTTC; CDR3 protein: CASTGGKETFNYGYTF; V gene: TRBV10-2; D gene: NA; J gene: TRBJ1-2; clone size: many
CDR3 DNA: TGTGCCAGCAGCTTGTCTTCGGGGAGGTTGAACGAGCAGTACTTC; CDR3 protein: CASSLSSGRLNEQYF; V gene: TRBV5-4; D gene: NA; J gene: TRBJ2-7; clone size: NA
CDR3 DNA: TGTGCCACGGGGACAGGCAATACCGGGGAGCTGTTTTTT; CDR3 protein: CATGTGNTGELFF; V gene: TRBV10-3; D gene: TRBD1; J gene: TRBJ2-2; clone size: many
CDR3 DNA: TGTGCCAGCAGTTTGGGGGGGAGGATGAAAAAACTGTTTTTT; CDR3 protein: CASSLGGRMKKLFF; V gene: TRBV28; D gene: NA; J gene: TRBJ1-4; clone size: many
CDR3 DNA: TGTGCCAGACAACTTATGAACACCGGGGAGCTGTTTTTT; CDR3 protein: CARQLMNTGELFF; V gene: TRBV30; D gene: NA; J gene: TRBJ2-2; clone size: NA
CDR3 DNA: TGTGCCAGCAGCCAAACGCGATCCGGTTTGGGCAATCAGCCCCAGCATTTT; CDR3 protein: CASSQTRSGLGNQPQHF; V gene: TRBV4-2; D gene: NA; J gene: TRBJ1-5; clone size: many
CDR3 DNA: TGCAGTGGAGGGAACCCCCACCACTTT; CDR3 protein: CSGGNPHHF; V gene: TRBV20-1; D gene: NA; J gene: TRBJ1-6; clone size: NA
CDR3 DNA: TGTGCCAGTAGCAACACCTACGTGGGGATTTGGGAGGAGACCCAGTACTTC; CDR3 protein: CASSNTYVGIWEETQYF; V gene: TRBV19; D gene: NA; J gene: TRBJ2-5; clone size: NA
CDR3 DNA: TGTGCAAGTCGCCAGGGACTAGCCGATGAGCAGTTCTTC; CDR3 protein: CASRQGLADEQFF; V gene: TRBV12-2; D gene: NA; J gene: TRBJ2-1; clone size: NA
CDR3 DNA: TGCGCCAGCAGCACCCCCGCACCAACTGAAGCTTTCTTT; CDR3 protein: CASSTPAPTEAFF; V gene: TRBV5-1; D gene: NA; J gene: TRBJ1-1; clone size: NA
CDR3 DNA: TGTGCCAGCAGCTTGAGGGGACAGAGCACAGATACGCAGTATTTT; CDR3 protein: CASSLRGQSTDTQYF; V gene: TRBV7-2; D gene: TRBD1; J gene: TRBJ2-3; clone size: NA
CDR3 DNA: TGTGCCAGCACCCGAACAGGGGGCCCACCTGTTACGCAGTATTTT; CDR3 protein: CASTRTGGPPVTQYF; V gene: TRBV6-2/TRBV6-3; D gene: TRBD1; J gene: TRBJ2-3; clone size: many
CDR3 DNA: TGCGCCAGCAGCCAGGCGGCGAATAGCCTCAGCACAGATACGCAGTATTTT; CDR3 protein: CASSQAANSLSTDTQYF; V gene: TRBV4-3; D gene: NA; J gene: TRBJ2-3; clone size: NA
CDR3 DNA: TGTGCCAGCAGTTTATGGCGGGGGGGCCAGGGTAATGAGCAGTTCTTC; CDR3 protein: CASSLWRGGQGNEQFF; V gene: TRBV28; D gene: TRBD2; J gene: TRBJ2-1; clone size: few
CDR3 DNA: TGTGCCAGCTATAAGAGGGACGCCAAAAACATTCAGTACTTC; CDR3 protein: CASYKRDAKNIQYF; V gene: TRBV28; D gene: NA; J gene: TRBJ2-4; clone size: many
CDR3 DNA: TGCAGTGCTAGCAGCACAGATACGCAGTATTTT; CDR3 protein: CSASSTDTQYF; V gene: TRBV20-1; D gene: NA; J gene: TRBJ2-3; clone size: few
CDR3 DNA: TGTGCCAGCAGTCATCCAAAGGGTGCCCTCTTTTACGAGCAGTACTTC; CDR3 protein: CASSHPKGALFYEQYF; V gene: TRBV6-5; D gene: NA; J gene: TRBJ2-7; clone size: many
CDR3 DNA: TGCAGCGTTGTCCCCGGGCCAGGCAGCAATCAGCCCCAGCATTTT; CDR3 protein: CSVVPGPGSNQPQHF; V gene: TRBV29-1; D gene: NA; J gene: TRBJ1-5; clone size: many
CDR3 DNA: TGTGCCAGCAGTTACTTTCCCGGGACAGGGGGCGATCGGAGCTATGGCTACACCTTC; CDR3 protein: CASSYFPGTGGDRSYGYTF; V gene: TRBV6-2/TRBV6-3; D gene: TRBD1; J gene: TRBJ1-2; clone size: many
CDR3 DNA: TGCGCCAGCAGCCCGCGACCTGGGGCGGTGACTGAAGCTTTCTTT; CDR3 protein: CASSPRPGAVTEAFF; V gene: TRBV4-3; D gene: NA; J gene: TRBJ1-1; clone size: NA
CDR3 DNA: TGTGCCAGCAGCTTTCTGCGCTCTGGAAACACCATATATTTT; CDR3 protein: CASSFLRSGNTIYF; V gene: TRBV7-2; D gene: NA; J gene: TRBJ1-3; clone size: few
CDR3 DNA: TGTGCCAGCAGCGCACGACTAGCGGGAGACCAAGAGACCCAGTACTTC; CDR3 protein: CASSARLAGDQETQYF; V gene: TRBV3-1; D gene: TRBD2; J gene: TRBJ2-5; clone size: NA
CDR3 DNA: TGTGCCAGCAGCTTAGGGGGGGGCACAGATACGCAGTATTTT; CDR3 protein: CASSLGGGTDTQYF; V gene: TRBV5-6; D gene: NA; J gene: TRBJ2-3; clone size: many
CDR3 DNA: TGTGCCAGCAGCTTAGTCCGGGGCAGCACAGATACGCAGTATTTT; CDR3 protein: CASSLVRGSTDTQYF; V gene: TRBV7-8; D gene: NA; J gene: TRBJ2-3; clone size: few
CDR3 DNA: TGCAGTGCTAGAGGCTCCGGGGGCCCCACAGATACGCAGTATTTT; CDR3 protein: CSARGSGGPTDTQYF; V gene: TRBV20-1; D gene: NA; J gene: TRBJ2-3; clone size: NA
CDR3 DNA: TGTGCCAGCAGCTTAGTAGGCCAGCGGGAGAGTGAGCAGTACTTC; CDR3 protein: CASSLVGQRESEQYF; V gene: TRBV7-2; D gene: TRBD2; J gene: TRBJ2-7; clone size: many
CDR3 DNA: TGTGCCAGCAGCTTGTTCAGCAGTGCAGATACGCAGTATTTT; CDR3 protein: CASSLFSSADTQYF; V gene: TRBV5-6; D gene: NA; J gene: TRBJ2-3; clone size: NA
CDR3 DNA: TGTGCCAGCAGTACCTTATCCACAGATACGCAGTATTTT; CDR3 protein: CASSTLSTDTQYF; V gene: TRBV28; D gene: NA; J gene: TRBJ2-3; clone size: NA
CDR3 DNA: TGTGCCAGCAATTACGACAGTAAAGCTTTCTTT; CDR3 protein: CASNYDSKAFF; V gene: TRBV12-3/TRBV12-4; D gene: NA; J gene: TRBJ1-1; clone size: NA
CDR3 DNA: TGCAGTTCTACAATGACAGGGACTGAACCTTTCTTT; CDR3 protein: CSSTMTGTEPFF; V gene: TRBV20-1; D gene: TRBD1; J gene: TRBJ1-1; clone size: many
CDR3 DNA: TGTGCCAGCAGCAAAGGAGGGGGCTCGATGAAAGAGACCCAGTACTTC; CDR3 protein: CASSKGGGSMKETQYF; V gene: TRBV21-1; D gene: NA; J gene: TRBJ2-5; clone size: many
CDR3 DNA: TGTGCCAGCATTACGGACGGACATAGCAATCAGCCCCAGCATTTT; CDR3 protein: CASITDGHSNQPQHF; V gene: TRBV28; D gene: NA; J gene: TRBJ1-5; clone size: many
CDR3 DNA: TGTGCCAGCAGTGGGGACGGCCAAGAGACCCAGTACTTC; CDR3 protein: CASSGDGQETQYF; V gene: TRBV2; D gene: NA; J gene: TRBJ2-5; clone size: NA